This note documents a single T cell receptor (beta chain) sequence. Its antigen is still unknown. As every portion of the isolated RNA was reverse transcribed, the sequencing read expressed TCRB transcripts. Libraries were prepared by immunoSEQ multiplex PCR; TCRdb keeps only in-frame clonotypes and omits some of them. The sample gives about 260,000 clones, roughly a quarter of which show up once; over 0.01% is in the top ten. The source of the sample is a study of beta chain features in type 1 diabetes. Study-level points and caveats: VDJ junctions sequenced from type 1 diabetes patients showed fewer insertions and more deletions. In all four CD4+ subsets, TCRB CDR3 length was significantly, moderately reduced in type 1 diabetes.

Germline V gene sequence: CDR1 MGHDK, CDR2 SYGVNS. V shed 4 bases, J shed 4 bases, and the junction held 9 bases outside the gene matches. CDR3 length: 17 residues. V and J are TRBV25-1 and TRBJ2-5; TRBD2 matches at 13 bases. The sequenced sample consisted of naive CD4+ T cells from blood. The TCR originated in a woman in her thirties with type 1 diabetes. The CDR3 is CASSGGRTSGRAETQYF. The CDR3 nucleotides read TGTGCCAGCAGTGGAGGCCGGACTAGCGGGAGAGCAGAGACCCAGTACTTC.